These 21 T cell receptor beta chains came from one sample sequenced in a study of blood T cell repertoires in COVID-19. The assay was immunoSEQ multiplex PCR, and TCRdb's table has in-frame clones only and misses some. The data show a few hundred thousand clones, with about 90% seen just once and more than 1% held by the top ten. The sequencing input was PBMCs or T cells enriched from blood (not recorded which). The receptors come from a woman aged 30 to 39 who had recovered from COVID-19.

The rearrangement links TRBV7-8 to TRBJ2-1; no firm D call. The CDR3 is made up of 12 amino acids. Germline assignment: CDR1 SGHVS and CDR2 FQNEAQ. V was clipped by 8 bases and J by 2 bases, with 7 bases between them. The CDR3 DNA reads as TGTGCCAGCGGAGTGCCCTACAATGAGCAGTTCTTC. Encoded protein: CASGVPYNEQFF.

V gene TRBV3-1 (or the pseudogene TRBV3-2) combines with J gene TRBJ1-2; TRBD1 is a possible D gene (6 bases). The CDR3 is 16 amino acids. Deletions cut 6 bases from V and 3 bases from J, with 20 bases between. Germline V gene data show CDR1 as LGHDT and CDR2 as YNNKEL (reference sequence). The CDR3 loop is CASRTFNRDLDYGYTF. As DNA, the CDR3 is TGTGCCAGCAGGACCTTTAACAGGGATTTGGACTATGGCTACACCTTC.

The chain carries TRBV6-5 and TRBJ2-3; 10 bases are shared with TRBD2. Trimming took 2 bases from V and 2 from J; bases not matched to a gene: 1. This CDR3 contains 15 residues. In germline, CDR1 is MNHEY, CDR2 SVGAGI. The CDR3 loop reads CASSYGLAATDTQYF. CDR3 in DNA: TGTGCCAGCAGTTACGGACTAGCGGCCACAGATACGCAGTATTTT.

The chain has TRBV19 and TRBJ1-5, with 7 bases aligning to TRBD1. From germline, CDR1 is LNHDA and CDR2 SQIVND (reference sequence). The CDR3 totals 15 residues. The junction had 8 bases not matched to a gene; V was cut back by 8 bases and J by 1 base. The CDR3 region has the DNA TGTGCCAGTTCTCTGGGGACAGTAAGCAATCAGCCCCAGCATTTT. Its translation is CASSLGTVSNQPQHF.

This rearrangement joins TRBV10-3 to TRBJ1-5; D perhaps matches TRBD1 (5 bases). This CDR3 spans 17 amino acids. Germline assignment: CDR1 ENHRY and CDR2 SYGVKD. V shed 0 bases and J shed 1 base, with 13 bases lying between them. This chain's CDR3 is CAISESTSGQSNQPQHF. CDR3 bases: TGTGCCATCAGTGAGTCGACGTCAGGGCAAAGCAATCAGCCCCAGCATTTT.

The chain joins TRBV5-1 to TRBJ2-1; TRBD2 matches 8 bases. The CDR3 loop spans 14 amino acids. The germline CDR1 and CDR2 sequences are SGHRS and YFSETQ. With V trimmed by 0 bases and J by 5 bases, 1 base remained unmatched. CDR3 nucleotides: TGCGCCAGCAGCTTGGGACTAGCGAACAATGAGCAGTTCTTC. It yields the protein CASSLGLANNEQFF.

V is TRBV6-5 and J is TRBJ2-7; TRBD1 matches at 8 bases. The CDR3 is made up of 15 amino acids. After removal of 2 bases from V and 4 bases from J, the junction contained 7 bases not matched to a gene. CDR1 is MNHEY and CDR2 is SVGAGI in the germline V gene. The CDR3 region is CASSYAPGGGYEQYF. CDR3 bases: TGTGCCAGCAGTTACGCCCCAGGGGGCGGATACGAGCAGTACTTC.

A remark on this clone: The same CDR3 is also encoded by other DNA sequences in this sample. The gene calls are TRBV7-9 and TRBJ1-5; D unclear. The germline CDR1 and CDR2 sequences are SEHNR and FQNEAQ (reference sequence). The germline V and J ends were trimmed by 5 bases and 3 bases, with 11 bases remaining between them. This CDR3 has 14 residues. For the CDR3, the DNA is TGTGCCAGCAGCCCCGGCGGAAACAATCAGCCCCAGCATTTT. Translating it yields CASSPGGNNQPQHF.

The V gene is TRBV6-6, the J gene TRBJ2-7; D is possibly TRBD1 (5 bases). The CDR3 consists of 16 residues. The V end was cut by 0 bases, the J end by 0 bases, with 12 bases between. Germline assignment: CDR1 MNHNY and CDR2 SVGAGI (reference sequence). In DNA, the CDR3 is TGTGCCAGCAGTTACTCTCAGGGCACGAGCTCCTACGAGCAGTACTTC. It is translated as CASSYSQGTSSYEQYF.

The J gene is TRBJ2-7, the V gene TRBV6-5; 8 bases are a match to TRBD1. Germline V gene data show CDR1 as MNHEY and CDR2 as SVGAGI. The CDR3 has 13 amino acids. The V and J ends lost 7 bases and 5 bases, in that order; junction bases with no gene match: 7. The CDR3 DNA reads TGTGCCAGCACCTTGGACAGGGAAAACGAGCAGTACTTC. This encodes CASTLDRENEQYF.

The rearrangement joins TRBV10-3 to TRBJ1-5; tentative D call: TRBD1 (5 bases). Germline lookup yields CDR1 ENHRY and CDR2 SYGVKD. V lost 3 bases and J 0 bases, leaving 12 bases between the germline ends. This CDR3 region has 16 residues. The CDR3 sequence: CAISDPGHTSNQPQHF. The CDR3 DNA sequence: TGTGCCATCAGTGACCCCGGACATACTAGCAATCAGCCCCAGCATTTT.

The chain combines TRBV12-3 or TRBV12-4 with TRBJ2-7, with D maybe TRBD1 (6 bases). Deletions cut 6 bases from V and 6 bases from J, with 15 bases between. The CDR3 spans 13 residues. The CDR3 DNA sequence: TGTGCCAGCAGCCTGACAGGCCCGTTCGAGCAGTACTTC. Translating gives CASSLTGPFEQYF.

The chain has TRBV5-1 and TRBJ2-4; no clear D gene. The length of the CDR3 is 15 residues. Germline V CDR1 and CDR2: SGHRS, YFSETQ. Trimming took off 0 bases at V and 6 bases at J, with 13 bases between the two ends. CDR3 loop: CASSLGAAQGNIQYF. The DNA for the CDR3 is TGCGCCAGCAGCTTGGGGGCTGCCCAAGGAAACATTCAGTACTTC.

The rearrangement links TRBV7-9 to TRBJ2-7; 9 positions match TRBD1. The CDR3 totals 14 residues. V dropped 4 bases and J dropped 5; count of bases not matched to a gene: 6. Germline loops: CDR1 SEHNR, CDR2 FQNEAQ (reference sequence). The CDR3 reads CASSSGQGKDEQYF. The CDR3 bases are TGTGCCAGCAGCTCCGGACAGGGGAAGGACGAGCAGTACTTC.

The rearrangement links TRBV28 to TRBJ1-4; 7 nucleotides line up with TRBD1. Losses at the gene ends were 8 bases for V and 5 bases for J; bases not matched to a gene: 5. CDR3 length: 13 amino acids. Germline CDR1 and CDR2: MDHEN and SYDVKM. CDR3 sequence (DNA): TGTGCCAGCTGGGGACAGAGAAATGAAAAACTGTTTTTT. Protein: CASWGQRNEKLFF.

The sample holds a few counts of this clone. Here the CDR3 reads CASSSGERETQYF. The CDR3 DNA is TGTGCCAGCAGTTCCGGGGAAAGGGAGACCCAGTACTTC. This sequence joins TRBV27 and TRBJ2-5; D is possibly TRBD2 (5 bases). Trimming removed 4 bases at V and 5 bases at J, with 11 bases between. Germline V gives CDR1 MNHEY, CDR2 SMNVEV (reference sequence). This CDR3 contains 13 residues.

The rearrangement uses TRBV4-1 and TRBJ1-6; TRBD1 might be the D (5 bases). V dropped 3 bases and J dropped 0 bases, with 12 bases sitting between them. CDR1 is MGHRA and CDR2 is YSYEKL in the germline V gene. The CDR3 loop spans 17 amino acids. DNA for the CDR3: TGCGCCAGCAGCCAGGACAAGACTAGCTCCTATAATTCACCCCTCCACTTT. Translated: CASSQDKTSSYNSPLHF.

DNA for the CDR3: TGCAGCGTTCGGGAGGGGAACACTGAAGCTTTCTTT. Protein: CSVREGNTEAFF. The J gene is TRBJ1-1, the V gene TRBV29-1; D gene unclear. This CDR3 spans 12 amino acids. V lost 5 bases to trimming and J lost 1 base, with 8 bases between them. Per the germline V gene, CDR1 is SQVTM and CDR2 is ANQGSEA.

The CDR3 DNA reads TGTGCCAGCACCCCCGCCAGGGTGGCCCGTTCCAATCAGCCCCAGCATTTT. Translation: CASTPARVARSNQPQHF. The gene calls are TRBV6-2 or TRBV6-3 and TRBJ1-5; perhaps TRBD1 as D (5 bases). Germline loops: CDR1 MNHEY, CDR2 SVGEGT. V shed 7 bases and J shed 3 bases, with 22 bases lying between them. CDR3 length: 17 amino acids.

The genes are TRBV5-6 and TRBJ2-1; D unclear. The V end was cut by 0 bases, the J end by 6 bases, with 7 bases between. This CDR3 has 13 residues. Germline CDR1 SGHDT, CDR2 YYEEEE. The CDR3 loop is CASSLANGNEQFF. In nucleotides, the CDR3 is TGTGCCAGCAGCTTGGCCAACGGCAATGAGCAGTTCTTC.

The chain has TRBV3-1 (or the pseudogene TRBV3-2) and TRBJ2-1; possible D gene TRBD2, 6 bases. There are 14 residues in the CDR3. With 5 bases removed from V and 9 bases from J, the gap between germline ends came to 17 bases. CDR1 and CDR2 (germline): LGHDT, YNNKEL (reference sequence). CDR3 amino acids: CASSTRDSAGEQFF. The CDR3 DNA is TGTGCCAGCAGCACCCGGGACTCTGCGGGTGAGCAGTTCTTC.